The rows below give T cell receptor beta chains drawn from one sample of a study of shared clonotypes between healthy human individuals. Clones were sequenced by immunoSEQ multiplex PCR, and TCRdb holds only the in-frame ones, with some missing. Of more than 600,000 clones listed, under 95% are singletons. Sequencing was carried out using naive CD8+ T cells sorted from blood. These receptors came from a young man in good health. Both conserved end residues are part of each CDR3. The D gene is left open where the match is weak. Expanded clones are given a class, and other clones once, few, many or no size at all.

v_call,j_call,clone_size,d_call,cdr3_aa,cdr3_nt
TRBV5-4,TRBJ2-7,NA,TRBD2,CASSRTSGTAYEQYF,TGTGCCAGCAGCCGCACTAGCGGGACCGCCTACGAGCAGTACTTC
TRBV11-2,TRBJ2-7,NA,NA,CASSLHKDYEQYF,TGTGCCAGCAGCTTACACAAGGACTACGAGCAGTACTTC
TRBV7-9,TRBJ2-2,NA,TRBD2,CASSFSSGSGTGELFF,TGTGCCAGCAGCTTTTCTAGCGGGAGCGGCACCGGGGAGCTGTTTTTT
TRBV7-8,TRBJ2-7,NA,NA,CASSSRRSQREQYF,TGTGCCAGCAGCTCACGAAGGTCACAAAGGGAGCAGTACTTC
TRBV27,TRBJ1-2,NA,NA,CASSLRGTVYGYTF,TGTGCCAGCAGTTTACGGGGGACCGTCTATGGCTACACCTTC
TRBV5-4,TRBJ2-5,NA,TRBD1,CASSAWTGAETQYF,TGTGCCAGCAGCGCCTGGACAGGGGCGGAGACCCAGTACTTC
TRBV27,TRBJ2-2,NA,TRBD2,CASSTWTSGIRSGELFF,TGTGCCAGCAGTACGTGGACTAGCGGGATTCGGTCCGGGGAGCTGTTTTTT
TRBV4-1,TRBJ2-7,NA,TRBD2,CASSQDTSGGYYEQYF,TGCGCCAGCAGCCAAGATACTAGCGGCGGGTACTACGAGCAGTACTTC
TRBV27,TRBJ2-7,NA,NA,CASSFGGAPYEQYF,TGTGCCAGCAGTTTTGGAGGGGCTCCCTACGAGCAGTACTTC
TRBV28,TRBJ1-2,NA,NA,CASSLLEGFDGYTF,TGTGCCAGCAGTTTATTAGAGGGGTTCGATGGCTACACCTTC
TRBV30,TRBJ2-7,NA,NA,CAWDNSGEQYF,TGTGCCTGGGATAATTCAGGAGAGCAGTACTTC
TRBV6-5,TRBJ1-1,few,NA,CASGYQHTEAFF,TGTGCCAGCGGCTACCAGCACACTGAAGCTTTCTTT
TRBV6-5,TRBJ1-2,NA,NA,CASSFQGFPWGYTF,TGTGCCAGCAGTTTCCAGGGTTTCCCTTGGGGCTACACCTTC
TRBV7-9,TRBJ2-5,NA,NA,CASSLVVTLQETQYF,TGTGCCAGCAGCTTAGTGGTGACACTTCAAGAGACCCAGTACTTC
TRBV6-5,TRBJ2-1,NA,TRBD2,CASSYTGTSGRNEQFF,TGTGCCAGCAGTTACACAGGGACTAGCGGGAGAAATGAGCAGTTCTTC
TRBV5-6,TRBJ2-1,NA,TRBD2,CASSPRTSGSFKEQFF,TGTGCCAGCAGCCCTCGGACTAGCGGGAGCTTCAAAGAGCAGTTCTTC
TRBV29-1,TRBJ2-7,NA,NA,CSVESGRATYEQYF,TGCAGCGTTGAAAGCGGACGCGCAACCTACGAGCAGTACTTC
TRBV28,TRBJ2-5,NA,NA,CASKRETQYF,TGTGCCAGCAAGCGAGAGACCCAGTACTTC
TRBV7-9,TRBJ1-2,NA,NA,CASSPTSGGYGYTF,TGTGCCAGCAGCCCAACATCGGGGGGCTATGGCTACACCTTC
TRBV11-2,TRBJ2-5,NA,NA,CASSSTGWETQYF,TGTGCCAGCAGCTCTACAGGGTGGGAGACCCAGTACTTC
TRBV5-1,TRBJ2-1,NA,TRBD2,CASRTGGPLYEQFF,TGCGCCAGCAGGACGGGAGGGCCCCTTTATGAGCAGTTCTTC
TRBV10-2,TRBJ2-7,NA,TRBD2,CASAGLAGGPYEQYF,TGCGCCAGCGCGGGACTAGCGGGAGGGCCCTACGAGCAGTACTTC
TRBV28,TRBJ1-1,NA,TRBD1,CASSRSGGSRTEAFF,TGTGCCAGCAGTCGATCAGGGGGCTCGCGCACTGAAGCTTTCTTT
TRBV4-2,TRBJ2-7,NA,NA,CASSQGGLASYEQYF,TGTGCCAGCAGCCAAGGGGGGCTAGCCTCCTACGAGCAGTACTTC
TRBV19,TRBJ2-5,once,NA,CASSIQGLSETQYF,TGTGCCAGTAGTATACAGGGGCTGAGTGAGACCCAGTACTTC
TRBV5-1,TRBJ1-1,NA,NA,CASSLRQRNTEAFF,TGCGCCAGCAGCTTGCGGCAGAGAAACACTGAAGCTTTCTTT
TRBV9,TRBJ2-1,NA,TRBD2,CASSVGGGFDEQFF,TGTGCCAGCAGCGTAGGGGGAGGGTTCGATGAGCAGTTCTTC
TRBV7-2,TRBJ1-2,NA,NA,CASSGYGYTF,TGTGCCAGCAGCGGCTATGGCTACACCTTC
TRBV13,TRBJ2-7,NA,NA,CASSLGRSYEQYF,TGTGCCAGCAGCTTGGGACGGTCCTACGAGCAGTACTTC
TRBV7-8,TRBJ2-2,NA,NA,CASSLVGVRTGELFF,TGTGCCAGCAGCTTAGTAGGGGTTCGCACCGGGGAGCTGTTTTTT
TRBV11-2,TRBJ2-7,NA,NA,CASSPEAEQYF,TGTGCCAGCAGCCCAGAAGCGGAGCAGTACTTC
TRBV7-9,TRBJ2-7,NA,TRBD1,CASSLWPPGTGPSYEQYF,TGTGCCAGCAGCTTATGGCCGCCCGGGACAGGGCCCTCCTACGAGCAGTACTTC
TRBV5-1,TRBJ2-1,NA,NA,CASSLELAGNEQFF,TGCGCCAGCAGCTTGGAATTAGCCGGTAATGAGCAGTTCTTC
TRBV19,TRBJ1-1,NA,NA,CASSEDLNTEAFF,TGTGCCAGTAGCGAGGACTTGAACACTGAAGCTTTCTTT
TRBV6-6,TRBJ2-1,NA,NA,CASSVTGQAFYNEQFF,TGTGCCAGCAGTGTAACGGGGCAGGCTTTTTACAATGAGCAGTTCTTC
TRBV9,TRBJ2-1,NA,NA,CASSSRLEQFF,TGTGCCAGCAGCTCACGTCTTGAGCAGTTCTTC
TRBV18,TRBJ2-3,NA,TRBD2,CASSPRGLAVIASTDTQYF,TGTGCCAGCTCACCACGGGGACTAGCGGTGATAGCTAGCACAGATACGCAGTATTTT
TRBV18,TRBJ2-2,NA,NA,CASSPVGELFF,TGTGCCAGCTCACCGGTCGGGGAGCTGTTTTTT
TRBV9,TRBJ2-1,NA,NA,CASSGDYNEQFF,TGTGCCAGCAGCGGGGACTACAATGAGCAGTTCTTC
TRBV4-3,TRBJ2-7,NA,NA,CASSQDGKYEQYF,TGCGCCAGCAGCCAAGATGGGAAATACGAGCAGTACTTC
TRBV5-6,TRBJ2-7,few,NA,CASSLYYISYEQYF,TGTGCCAGCAGCTTGTACTACATCTCCTACGAGCAGTACTTC
TRBV19,TRBJ1-5,NA,NA,CASSPGTGSNQPQHF,TGTGCCAGTAGTCCCGGTACAGGGTCGAATCAGCCCCAGCATTTT
TRBV4-3,TRBJ2-5,NA,TRBD2,CASSQERGTSGRGETQYF,TGCGCCAGCAGCCAAGAGAGGGGGACTAGCGGTAGGGGAGAGACCCAGTACTTC
TRBV6-5,TRBJ2-3,NA,NA,CASRTKGGTDTQYF,TGTGCCAGCAGGACCAAAGGAGGCACAGATACGCAGTATTTT
TRBV19,TRBJ2-1,NA,NA,CASSFRGAEHNEQFF,TGTGCCAGTAGTTTCCGTGGGGCGGAACACAATGAGCAGTTCTTC
TRBV15,TRBJ1-4,once,NA,CATSRAGREKLFF,TGTGCCACCAGCAGAGCGGGGCGGGAAAAACTGTTTTTT
TRBV6-5,TRBJ2-5,NA,NA,CASSYGETQYF,TGTGCCAGCAGTTACGGAGAGACCCAGTACTTC
TRBV6-6,TRBJ1-5,once,NA,CASSYSKGGPDQPQHF,TGTGCCAGCAGTTACTCGAAGGGGGGCCCGGACCAGCCCCAGCATTTT
TRBV7-9,TRBJ1-1,NA,TRBD1,CASSSGWAGGDTEAFF,TGTGCCAGCAGCTCGGGATGGGCAGGGGGAGACACTGAAGCTTTCTTT
TRBV7-6,TRBJ2-3,NA,TRBD2,CASTTRRGESDGTQYF,TGTGCCAGCACCACCCGGCGGGGGGAGAGTGACGGTACGCAGTATTTT
TRBV25-1,TRBJ2-1,NA,TRBD2,CASSGGGSTSRNEQFF,TGTGCCAGCAGTGGGGGGGGATCGACTTCCCGCAATGAGCAGTTCTTC